These 17 T cell receptor beta chains share one sample of origin, sequenced in a study of beta chain features in type 1 diabetes. Study results and caveats: Shorter TCRB CDR3s, moderately but significantly so, were found in Type 1 diabetes patients in all four CD4+ subsets.

These receptors' antigens are unknown. Expressed TCRB transcripts were sequenced because the isolated RNA had all been reverse transcribed beforehand. Using immunoSEQ multiplex PCR, the repertoire was profiled, and TCRdb retains in-frame clones only, with some absent. The sample lists 300,000 to 350,000 clones, 9.3% occurring once. Sequenced material: central memory CD4+ T cells from blood. The receptor set was obtained from a man aged 30 to 45 with type 1 diabetes.

The chain employs TRBV15 and TRBJ1-2, with 8 bases that match TRBD1. Looked up from germline, CDR1 is LNHNV and CDR2 is YYDKDF (reference sequence). Trimming removed 5 bases from V and 4 bases from J; junction bases left unmatched: 6. The length of the CDR3 is 14 residues. The CDR3 nucleotides read TGTGCCACCAGCTGGGGACAGGCCCTCTATGGCTACACCTTC. Its translation: CATSWGQALYGYTF.

This clone has a count of ten or more. The chain has TRBV14 and TRBJ2-2, with TRBD2 as a possible D gene (5 bases). Germline assignment: CDR1 SGHDN and CDR2 FVKESK. This CDR3 contains 16 residues. The germline V and J ends were trimmed by 4 bases and 3 bases, with 15 bases remaining between them. The CDR3 DNA reads TGTGCCAGCAGCCTGTTGGGGAGCCCCGACACCGGGGAGCTGTTTTTT. It yields the protein CASSLLGSPDTGELFF.

This clone appeared a few times. The chain joins TRBV6-5 to TRBJ2-7; 10 nucleotides match TRBD1. Germline values: CDR1 MNHEY, CDR2 SVGAGI. The ends lost 6 bases at V and 6 bases at J; junction bases unmatched: 8. The CDR3 covers 14 residues. The CDR3 DNA follows: TGTGCCAGCAGCCCTGGACAGGGGGGAGCCGAGCAGTACTTC. Its protein is CASSPGQGGAEQYF.

The chain has TRBV4-2 and TRBJ1-1, with TRBD1 as a possible D gene (5 bases). Germline values: CDR1 LGHNA, CDR2 YNFKEQ. The CDR3 runs to 14 residues. The CDR3 spells CAAADPGSNTEAFF. DNA for the CDR3: TGTGCTGCGGCAGATCCAGGGAGCAACACTGAAGCTTTCTTT.

This clone was seen many times. The chain links TRBV7-6 to TRBJ2-7; 9 bases map to TRBD1. The CDR3 length is 14 residues. Per germline, CDR1 SGHVS and CDR2 FNYEAQ. The V segment lost 2 bases and the J segment 6 bases; nucleotides outside the gene matches: 5. CDR3 sequence (DNA): TGTGCCAGCAGCTTACGTACGACAGGGGGCGAGCAGTACTTC. The encoded protein is CASSLRTTGGEQYF. The full variable domain, its missing parts supplied by reference TRBV7-6 and TRBJ2-7, is GAGVSQSPRYKVTKRGQDVALRCDPISGHVSLYWYRQALGQGPEFLTYFNYEAQQDKSGLPNDRFSAERPEGSISTLTIQRTEQRDSAMYRCASSLRTTGGEQYFGPGTRLTVT.

This chain uses TRBV5-4 with TRBJ2-5; the match to TRBD2 covers 14 bases. Germline V gene lookup returns CDR1 SGHNT and CDR2 YYREEE (reference sequence). Germline trimming cut 4 bases from V and 5 bases from J; bases unmatched to any gene: 13. The CDR3 has 18 residues. CDR3 residues: CASSPSLVTSGGAETQYF. The CDR3 coding sequence is TGTGCCAGCAGCCCTTCCCTAGTGACTAGCGGGGGGGCGGAGACCCAGTACTTC.

Ten or more counts support this clone. The same CDR3 also results from other DNA sequences found in this sample. This rearrangement joins TRBV19 to TRBJ2-2, with 9 bases aligning to TRBD1. V was pared by 5 bases and J by 7 bases, with 5 bases of the junction left unmatched. CDR3 length equals 14 residues. Germline V gene lookup returns CDR1 LNHDA and CDR2 SQIVND (reference sequence). The CDR3 is CASSVTGGGGELFF. CDR3 in DNA: TGTGCCAGTAGTGTTACAGGGGGCGGCGGGGAGCTGTTTTTT.

This clone appeared a few times. The chain couples TRBV27 to TRBJ1-2, with 7 bases identical to TRBD1. The V segment lost 10 bases and the J segment 0 bases; nucleotides outside the gene matches: 5. The CDR3 is 13 residues long. The germline gives CDR1 MNHEY, CDR2 SMNVEV (reference sequence). In DNA form, the CDR3 reads TGTGCCACCAGCGGGACAGCTAACTATGGCTACACCTTC. Translated, it gives CATSGTANYGYTF.

J is TRBJ2-1 and V is TRBV19; TRBD1 or TRBD2 may be the D gene (5 bases each). Germline CDR1 reads LNHDA; CDR2 reads SQIVND (reference sequence). The V end lost 9 bases, the J end lost 5 bases, and 20 bases lay between the germline ends. The CDR3 extends over 15 amino acids. CDR3 protein: CASNNRDPMNNEQFF. The CDR3 DNA reads TGTGCCAGCAACAACCGGGACCCGATGAACAATGAGCAGTTCTTC. Full variable domain (rest looked up from reference TRBV19 and TRBJ2-1): DGGITQSPKYLFRKEGQNVTLSCEQNLNHDAMYWYRQDPGQGLRLIYYSQIVNDFQKGDIAEGYSVSREKKESFPLTVTSAQKNPTAFYLCASNNRDPMNNEQFFGPGTRLTVL.

The V and J genes are TRBV7-2 and TRBJ2-2; 10 bases agree with TRBD1. The CDR3 is made up of 15 amino acids. In germline, CDR1 is SGHTA, CDR2 FQGNSA. Unmatched junction bases numbered 0, after V lost 4 bases and J lost 1 base. CDR3 nucleotide sequence: TGTGCCAGCAGCTGGGACAGGGGGAACACCGGGGAGCTGTTTTTT. It yields the protein CASSWDRGNTGELFF.

In its sample, this clone was seen many times. The chain links TRBV10-3 to TRBJ1-1, with TRBD1 as a possible D gene (5 bases). Looked up from germline, CDR1 is ENHRY and CDR2 is SYGVKD. V lost 6 bases to trimming and J lost 6 bases, with 20 bases between them. The CDR3 is 15 residues long. This chain's CDR3 is CAIRVEGTAGPEAFF. The CDR3 nucleotides are TGTGCCATCAGGGTTGAGGGGACCGCCGGTCCTGAAGCTTTCTTT.

There are a few counts of this clone. The V and J genes are TRBV28 and TRBJ1-2; D is unclear. Germline values: CDR1 MDHEN, CDR2 SYDVKM. The CDR3 loop spans 13 amino acids. V was shortened by 1 base and J by 5 bases, with 8 bases between the two germline ends. The CDR3 coding sequence is TGTGCCAGCAGTTTATTTGGCGGGTATGGCTACACCTTC. Translating it yields CASSLFGGYGYTF.

The V call is TRBV2, the J call TRBJ2-7, with D unclear. From germline, CDR1 is SNHLY and CDR2 FYNNEI. The CDR3 extends over 11 amino acids. Trimming shortened V by 5 bases and J by 4 bases, and 6 bases separated the two germline ends. CDR3 amino acids: CASSLLYEQYF. CDR3 coding DNA: TGTGCCAGCAGTCTTCTATACGAGCAGTACTTC.

The J gene is TRBJ1-5, the V gene TRBV30; D remains unclear. The CDR3 is made up of 13 amino acids. Germline V gene sequence: CDR1 GTSNPN, CDR2 SVGIG (reference sequence). Trimming stripped 0 bases from V and 7 bases from J, with 10 bases between. For the CDR3, the DNA is TGTGCCTGGAGTGTACAGACCGACCAGCCCCAGCATTTT. Protein sequence: CAWSVQTDQPQHF.

The chain links TRBV5-1 to TRBJ2-7; no reliable D call. The CDR3 has 14 amino acids. The germline V and J ends were trimmed by 2 bases and 0 bases, with 9 bases remaining between them. Looked up from germline, CDR1 is SGHRS and CDR2 is YFSETQ. The CDR3 reads CASSFGSASYEQYF. The CDR3 region has the DNA TGCGCCAGCAGCTTCGGGTCGGCCTCCTACGAGCAGTACTTC.

This clone was counted a few times. The chain is built from TRBV29-1 and TRBJ1-1; D perhaps matches TRBD1 (5 bases). The CDR3 totals 13 residues. Germline values: CDR1 SQVTM, CDR2 ANQGSEA. V was cut by 0 bases and J by 7 bases, with 12 bases left in between. The CDR3: CSVEEWSGVEAFF. CDR3 sequence (DNA): TGCAGCGTTGAAGAGTGGTCGGGGGTTGAAGCTTTCTTT.

The CDR3 nucleotides read TGCGCCAGCAGCCAAGATCAAATGAGGGGCTATGGCTACACCTTC. This sequence encodes CASSQDQMRGYGYTF. The rearrangement joins TRBV4-1 to TRBJ1-2; possible D gene TRBD1, 5 bases. The germline V gene encodes CDR1 MGHRA and CDR2 YSYEKL. The CDR3 has 15 amino acids. V lost 0 bases and J lost 4, with 12 bases in between.